This T cell receptor (beta chain) was found in a study of blood T cells in healthy people across ages. A second 7 to 11 cycle PCR used barcoded and J-beta primers. TCRdb analysed the 5' RACE reads with MiXCR anew, one entry per CDR3 protein. The sample lists about 510,000 distinct CDR3 sequences; about 29% were seen once. This clonotype was seen once. Deletions cut 6 bases from V and 6 bases from J, with 18 bases between. This CDR3 has 14 amino acids. Looked up from germline, CDR1 is MNHEY and CDR2 is SMNVEV (reference sequence). This sample also appeared in a second study, on T cells of mothers and their children.

The chain has TRBV27 and TRBJ2-7, with D maybe TRBD1 (5 bases). The sample consisted of blood. The sequence was collected from a boy aged 2 to 10 in good health. This CDR3 is CASRMAGNSPEQYF. The CDR3 DNA is TGTGCCAGCAGGATGGCAGGGAACTCCCCCGAGCAGTACTTC.